The source of this T cell receptor (beta chain) is a study of T cells in Graves' hyperthyroidism and ophthalmopathy. The wider study: Peripheral blood samples were taken at initial diagnosis, prior to any treatment.

RNA transcripts served as the template for amplifying TCR beta CDR3 regions. The TCR CDR3 first-round RT-PCR relied on the HTBI primer set. From the multiplex PCR reads, TCRdb called clonotypes with MiXCR, one entry per CDR3 protein. The table records 600,000 to 900,000 distinct CDR3 sequences, less than 20% of them present only once. Findings of the study overall: Most expanded thyroid clonotypes above 0.001 also appeared in blood.

Aged 18 to 65, the patients had hyperthyroidism that was newly diagnosed and had lasted under 2 months. The sample holds a few counts of this clonotype. The target antigen is unknown. Sequencing input: blood. The sequence was obtained from a man younger than 30 with Graves' hyperthyroidism.

CDR3 nucleotide sequence: TGTGCCAGCAGCGTAGTGCCCGATACTAGCTATGGCTACACCTTC. Protein sequence: CASSVVPDTSYGYTF. The genes are TRBV9 and TRBJ1-2, with D unclear. The CDR3 is 15 residues long. Germline V lookup: CDR1 SGDLS, CDR2 YYNGEE. Trimming removed 0 bases from V and 4 bases from J, with 13 bases in between.